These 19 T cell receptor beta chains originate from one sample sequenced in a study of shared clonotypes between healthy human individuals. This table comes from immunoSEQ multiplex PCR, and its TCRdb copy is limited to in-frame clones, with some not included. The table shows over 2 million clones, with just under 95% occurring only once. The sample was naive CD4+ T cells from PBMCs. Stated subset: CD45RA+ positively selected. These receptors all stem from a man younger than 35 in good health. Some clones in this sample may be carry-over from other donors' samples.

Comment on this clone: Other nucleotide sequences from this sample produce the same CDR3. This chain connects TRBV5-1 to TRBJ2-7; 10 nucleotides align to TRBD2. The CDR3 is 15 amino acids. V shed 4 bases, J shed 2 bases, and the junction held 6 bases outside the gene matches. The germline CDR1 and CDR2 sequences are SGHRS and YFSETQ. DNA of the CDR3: TGCGCCAGCAGCCGAGGGACTAGCGAGGCCTACGAGCAGTACTTC. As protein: CASSRGTSEAYEQYF.

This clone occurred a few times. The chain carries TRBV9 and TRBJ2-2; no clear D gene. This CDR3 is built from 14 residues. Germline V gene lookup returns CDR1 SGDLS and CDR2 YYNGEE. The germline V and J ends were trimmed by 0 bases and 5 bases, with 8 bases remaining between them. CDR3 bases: TGTGCCAGCAGCGTAGTGGAACCAACCGGGGAGCTGTTTTTT. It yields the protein CASSVVEPTGELFF.

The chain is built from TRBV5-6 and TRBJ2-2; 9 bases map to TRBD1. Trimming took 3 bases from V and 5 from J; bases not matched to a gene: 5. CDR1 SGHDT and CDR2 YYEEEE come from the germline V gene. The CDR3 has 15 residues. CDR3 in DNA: TGTGCCAGCAGCTCAGGACAGGGGATGACCGGGGAGCTGTTTTTT. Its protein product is CASSSGQGMTGELFF.

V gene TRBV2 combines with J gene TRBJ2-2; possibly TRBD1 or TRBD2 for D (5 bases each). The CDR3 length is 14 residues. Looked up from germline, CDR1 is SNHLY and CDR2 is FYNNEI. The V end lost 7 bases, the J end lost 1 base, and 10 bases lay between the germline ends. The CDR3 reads CASKGPMNTGELFF. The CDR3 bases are TGTGCCAGCAAGGGACCCATGAACACCGGGGAGCTGTTTTTT.

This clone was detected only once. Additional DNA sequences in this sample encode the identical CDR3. The CDR3 region has the DNA TGCAGCGTTGTCGGGACAGGAAGTAACTATGGCTACACCTTC. Protein: CSVVGTGSNYGYTF. This chain connects TRBV29-1 to TRBJ1-2; 8 nucleotides match TRBD1. With V trimmed by 4 bases and J by 1 base, 5 bases remained unmatched. This CDR3 is 14 amino acids long. Germline CDR1 and CDR2: SQVTM and ANQGSEA.

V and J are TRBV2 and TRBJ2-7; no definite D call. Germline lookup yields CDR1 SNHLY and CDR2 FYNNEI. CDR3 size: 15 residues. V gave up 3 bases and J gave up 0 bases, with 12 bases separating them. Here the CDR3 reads CASSDVQGYSYEQYF. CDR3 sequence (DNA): TGTGCCAGCAGTGATGTACAAGGTTACTCCTACGAGCAGTACTTC.

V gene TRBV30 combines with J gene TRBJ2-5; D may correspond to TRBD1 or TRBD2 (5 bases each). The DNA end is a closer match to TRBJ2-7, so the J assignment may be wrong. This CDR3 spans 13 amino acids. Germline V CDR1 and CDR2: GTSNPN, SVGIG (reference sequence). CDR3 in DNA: TGTGCCTGGAGTCTAGCCCTTGGGGGCGAGCAGTACTTC. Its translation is CAWSLALGGEQYF.

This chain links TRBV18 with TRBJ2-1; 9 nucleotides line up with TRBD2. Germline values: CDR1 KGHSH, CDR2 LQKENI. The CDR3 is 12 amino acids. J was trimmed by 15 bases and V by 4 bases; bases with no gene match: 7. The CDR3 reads CASSQTSGSGFF. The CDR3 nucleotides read TGTGCCAGCTCACAGACTAGCGGTAGTGGGTTCTTC.

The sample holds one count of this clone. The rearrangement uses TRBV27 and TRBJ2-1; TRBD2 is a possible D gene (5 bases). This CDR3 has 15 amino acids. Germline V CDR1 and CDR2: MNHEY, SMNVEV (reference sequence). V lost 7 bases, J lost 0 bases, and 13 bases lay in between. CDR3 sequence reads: CASTVRGISYNEQFF. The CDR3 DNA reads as TGTGCCAGCACGGTCCGGGGAATCTCCTACAATGAGCAGTTCTTC.

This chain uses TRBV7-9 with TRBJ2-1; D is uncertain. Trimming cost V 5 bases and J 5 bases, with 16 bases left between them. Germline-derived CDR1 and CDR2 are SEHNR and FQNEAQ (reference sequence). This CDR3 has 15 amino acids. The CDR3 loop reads CASSAQTGTDNEQFF. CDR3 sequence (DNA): TGTGCCAGCAGCGCACAAACGGGTACCGACAATGAGCAGTTCTTC.

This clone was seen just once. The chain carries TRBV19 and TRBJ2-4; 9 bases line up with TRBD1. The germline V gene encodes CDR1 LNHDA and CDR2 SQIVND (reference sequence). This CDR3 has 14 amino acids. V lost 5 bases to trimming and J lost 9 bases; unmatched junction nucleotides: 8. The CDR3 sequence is CASSSQGAVGIQYF. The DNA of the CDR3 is TGTGCCAGTAGTTCACAGGGGGCTGTCGGCATTCAGTACTTC. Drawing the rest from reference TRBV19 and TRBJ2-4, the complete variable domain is DGGITQSPKYLFRKEGQNVTLSCEQNLNHDAMYWYRQDPGQGLRLIYYSQIVNDFQKGDIAEGYSVSREKKESFPLTVTSAQKNPTAFYLCASSSQGAVGIQYFGAGTRLSVL.

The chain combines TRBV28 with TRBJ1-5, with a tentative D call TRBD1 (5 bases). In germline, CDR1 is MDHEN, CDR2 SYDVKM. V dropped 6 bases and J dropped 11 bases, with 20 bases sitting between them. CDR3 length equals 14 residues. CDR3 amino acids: CASSPSRGATAQHF. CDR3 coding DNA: TGTGCCAGCAGCCCCTCCCGCGGGGCGACGGCCCAGCATTTT.

This CDR3 reads CASSTSNSGNTIYF. The DNA of the CDR3 is TGTGCCAGTAGTACGTCGAACTCTGGAAACACCATATATTTT. The chain couples TRBV19 to TRBJ1-3; D ambiguous. The V and J ends lost 4 bases and 0 bases respectively, with 7 bases between them. Germline V gives CDR1 LNHDA, CDR2 SQIVND (reference sequence). This CDR3 has 14 residues.

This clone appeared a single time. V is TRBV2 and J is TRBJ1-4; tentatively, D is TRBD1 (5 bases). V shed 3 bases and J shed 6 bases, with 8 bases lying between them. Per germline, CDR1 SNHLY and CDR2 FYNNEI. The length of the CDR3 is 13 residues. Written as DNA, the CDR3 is TGTGCCAGCAGTGACAGGGCCCATGAAAAACTGTTTTTT. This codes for CASSDRAHEKLFF.

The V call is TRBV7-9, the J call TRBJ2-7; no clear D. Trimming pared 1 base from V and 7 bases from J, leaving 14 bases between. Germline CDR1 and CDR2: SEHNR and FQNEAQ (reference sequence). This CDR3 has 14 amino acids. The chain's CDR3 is CASSLEVPVGEQYF. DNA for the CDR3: TGTGCCAGCAGCTTAGAGGTTCCGGTGGGAGAGCAGTACTTC.

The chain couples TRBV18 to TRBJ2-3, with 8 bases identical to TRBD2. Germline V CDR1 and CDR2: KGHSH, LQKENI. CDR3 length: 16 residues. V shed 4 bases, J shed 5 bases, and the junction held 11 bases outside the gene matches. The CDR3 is CASSQFPSREGDTQYF. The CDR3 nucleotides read TGTGCCAGCTCACAATTTCCTAGCCGGGAGGGAGATACGCAGTATTTT.

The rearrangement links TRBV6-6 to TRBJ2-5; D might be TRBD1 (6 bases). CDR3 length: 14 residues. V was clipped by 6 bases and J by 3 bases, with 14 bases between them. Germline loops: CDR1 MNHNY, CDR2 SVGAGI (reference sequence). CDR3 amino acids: CASRPPQGKETQYF. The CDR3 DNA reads TGTGCCAGCAGACCGCCACAGGGAAAAGAGACCCAGTACTTC.

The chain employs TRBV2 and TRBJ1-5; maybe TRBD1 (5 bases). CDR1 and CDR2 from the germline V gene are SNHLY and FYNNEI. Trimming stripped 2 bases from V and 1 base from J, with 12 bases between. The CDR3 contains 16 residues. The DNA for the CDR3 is TGTGCCAGCAGTGAACGTCAGGGACCGAGCAATCAGCCCCAGCATTTT. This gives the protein CASSERQGPSNQPQHF.

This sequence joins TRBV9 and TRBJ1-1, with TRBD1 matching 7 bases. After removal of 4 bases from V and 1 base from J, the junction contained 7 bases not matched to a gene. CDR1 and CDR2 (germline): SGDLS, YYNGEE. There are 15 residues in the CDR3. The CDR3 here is CASSPLGQPNTEAFF. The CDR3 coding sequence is TGTGCCAGCAGCCCCCTGGGACAGCCGAACACTGAAGCTTTCTTT.